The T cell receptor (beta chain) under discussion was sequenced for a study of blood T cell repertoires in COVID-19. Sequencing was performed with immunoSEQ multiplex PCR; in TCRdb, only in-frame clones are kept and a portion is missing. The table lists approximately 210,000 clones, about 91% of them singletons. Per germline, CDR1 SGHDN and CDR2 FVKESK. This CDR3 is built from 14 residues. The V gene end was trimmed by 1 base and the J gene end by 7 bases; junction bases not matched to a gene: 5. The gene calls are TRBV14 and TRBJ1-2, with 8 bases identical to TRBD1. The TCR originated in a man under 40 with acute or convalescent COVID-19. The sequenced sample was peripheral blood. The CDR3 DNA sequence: TGTGCCAGCAGCCAAGTCCAGGGGGCAACTGGCTACACCTTC. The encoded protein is CASSQVQGATGYTF.